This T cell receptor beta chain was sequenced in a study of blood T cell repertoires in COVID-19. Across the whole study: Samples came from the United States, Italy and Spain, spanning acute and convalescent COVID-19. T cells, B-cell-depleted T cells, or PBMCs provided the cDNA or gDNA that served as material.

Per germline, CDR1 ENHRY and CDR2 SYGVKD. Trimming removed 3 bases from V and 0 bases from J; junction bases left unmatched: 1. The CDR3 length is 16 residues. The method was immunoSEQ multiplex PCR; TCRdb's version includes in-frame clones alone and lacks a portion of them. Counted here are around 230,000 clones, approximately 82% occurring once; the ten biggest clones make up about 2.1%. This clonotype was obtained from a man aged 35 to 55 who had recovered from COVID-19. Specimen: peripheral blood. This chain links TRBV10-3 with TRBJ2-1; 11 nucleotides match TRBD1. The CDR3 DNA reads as TGTGCCATCAGTGATGGGACAGGGGGCTCCTACAATGAGCAGTTCTTC. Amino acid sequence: CAISDGTGGSYNEQFF.